A selection of T cell receptor beta chains follows, all from one sample in a study of cytomegalovirus exposure and HLA in healthy donors. TCRdb's table, derived via immunoSEQ multiplex PCR, lists solely in-frame clones and lacks some. The data show approximately 130,000 clones, with approximately 80% seen just once and approximately 4% held by the top ten. Sequenced material: PBMCs. These receptors were taken from a middle-aged woman in good health and CMV-seronegative. CDR3s include the opening cysteine and the closing phenylalanine or tryptophan. A D gene is named only where the DNA matches it firmly. Size values are once, few and many counts, or a class for expanded clones, and some rows have none.

abundance	v_gene	d_gene	j_gene	CDR3aa	CDR3nt
NA	TRBV4-1	NA	TRBJ2-3	CASSNRVLYTDTQYF	TGCGCCAGCAGCAACAGGGTTCTCTACACAGATACGCAGTATTTT
NA	TRBV7-9	NA	TRBJ2-3	CASSFSSTDTQYF	TGTGCCAGCAGCTTCTCTAGCACAGATACGCAGTATTTT
NA	TRBV5-6	NA	TRBJ2-2	CASSSPEEGENTGELFF	TGTGCCAGCAGCTCACCGGAAGAGGGAGAGAACACCGGGGAGCTGTTTTTT
NA	TRBV9	NA	TRBJ1-2	CASSPGTFHGYTF	TGTGCCAGCAGCCCCGGGACTTTTCATGGCTACACCTTC
few	TRBV27	NA	TRBJ1-5	CASSPRSRVQPQHF	TGTGCCAGCAGTCCCCGGTCCAGGGTTCAGCCCCAGCATTTT
NA	TRBV29-1	TRBD1	TRBJ1-1	CSAYDRGQNTEAFF	TGCAGCGCATACGACAGGGGGCAAAACACTGAAGCTTTCTTT
NA	TRBV7-2	NA	TRBJ1-1	CASSLQGRNTEAFF	TGTGCCAGCAGCCTACAGGGCCGGAACACTGAAGCTTTCTTT
NA	TRBV5-4	TRBD1	TRBJ1-2	CASSLGQGVSNYGYTF	TGTGCCAGCAGCTTGGGACAGGGGGTCTCTAACTATGGCTACACCTTC
few	TRBV7-2	TRBD1	TRBJ2-7	CASSLGGDRGYEQYF	TGTGCCAGCAGCTTAGGGGGGGACAGGGGCTACGAGCAGTACTTC
NA	TRBV6-6	NA	TRBJ1-1	CASSYSGSTEAFF	TGTGCCAGCAGTTACTCGGGGAGCACTGAAGCTTTCTTT
NA	TRBV2	TRBD2	TRBJ2-1	CASKSTSGYNEQFF	TGTGCCAGCAAATCGACTAGCGGATACAATGAGCAGTTCTTC
NA	TRBV12-5	TRBD2	TRBJ2-5	CASGTQREWVTQYF	TGTGCTAGTGGTACGCAGCGGGAGTGGGTGACCCAGTACTTC
NA	TRBV19	NA	TRBJ1-2	CASSDRTERYGYTF	TGTGCCAGTAGCGATCGGACAGAGCGCTATGGCTACACCTTC
NA	TRBV28	TRBD2	TRBJ2-7	CASSLFAGDNEQYF	TGTGCCAGCAGTTTATTTGCGGGGGATAACGAGCAGTACTTC
NA	TRBV6-5	TRBD2	TRBJ2-3	CASSPTGLAGDTQYF	TGTGCCAGCAGCCCCACGGGATTAGCGGGAGATACGCAGTATTTT
NA	TRBV5-1	NA	TRBJ2-7	CASSLRGGLVDEQYF	TGCGCCAGCAGCTTAAGGGGGGGTTTAGTCGACGAGCAGTACTTC
NA	TRBV7-2	NA	TRBJ2-1	CASSLNAGASGEQFF	TGTGCCAGCAGCTTAAATGCGGGGGCTAGCGGTGAGCAGTTCTTC
NA	TRBV6-1	TRBD1	TRBJ1-2	CASSEGLRMGQGKDGYTF	TGTGCCAGCAGTGAAGGATTGAGAATGGGACAGGGGAAGGACGGCTACACCTTC
once	TRBV7-8	TRBD1	TRBJ1-1	CASSQDRGTEAFF	TGTGCCAGCAGCCAGGACAGGGGCACTGAAGCTTTCTTT
NA	TRBV5-6	NA	TRBJ2-5	CASSPRGGPGEETQYF	TGTGCCAGCAGCCCCCGGGGAGGGCCAGGGGAAGAGACCCAGTACTTC
NA	TRBV4-1	TRBD1	TRBJ2-2	CASSQDGTGAGAGELFF	TGCGCCAGCAGCCAAGACGGGACAGGGGCTGGCGCCGGGGAGCTGTTTTTT
NA	TRBV7-7	TRBD2	TRBJ2-3	CASSLGLAGGDTQYF	TGTGCTAGCAGCTTAGGACTAGCGGGGGGAGATACGCAGTATTTT
NA	TRBV2	NA	TRBJ1-1	CARQARQVYTEAFF	TGTGCCAGACAAGCGAGACAGGTATACACTGAAGCTTTCTTT
NA	TRBV27	TRBD2	TRBJ2-7	CASSFLAGDEQYF	TGTGCCAGCAGTTTTCTAGCGGGTGACGAGCAGTACTTC
NA	TRBV6-1	TRBD1	TRBJ1-1	CASRRGQFTEAFF	TGTGCCAGCAGGAGGGGGCAGTTCACTGAAGCTTTCTTT
NA	TRBV6-1	TRBD2	TRBJ2-1	CASSEAGTSIYNEQFF	TGTGCCAGCAGTGAAGCGGGGACTAGCATTTACAATGAGCAGTTCTTC
NA	TRBV29-1	NA	TRBJ1-1	CSVQPVNTEAFF	TGCAGCGTCCAACCAGTGAACACTGAAGCTTTCTTT
NA	TRBV9	NA	TRBJ2-4	CASGEGGRGNIQYF	TGTGCCAGCGGCGAGGGGGGGCGAGGGAACATTCAGTACTTC
NA	TRBV25-1	TRBD1	TRBJ1-4	CASSLLQGVPATNEKLFF	TGTGCCAGCAGCCTTCTACAGGGGGTCCCCGCAACTAATGAAAAACTGTTTTTT
NA	TRBV19	NA	TRBJ1-6	CASSPRTRGSPGNSPLHF	TGTGCCAGTAGTCCCCGGACCCGCGGTTCCCCAGGGAATTCACCCCTCCACTTT
NA	TRBV21-1	NA	TRBJ2-7	CANAPPGTDSYEQYF	TGTGCCAACGCTCCCCCGGGGACAGACTCCTACGAGCAGTACTTC
NA	TRBV6-6	TRBD1	TRBJ1-1	CASSSTGGVRTEAFF	TGTGCCAGCAGTTCGACAGGGGGGGTGAGGACTGAAGCTTTCTTT
few	TRBV28	TRBD1	TRBJ2-1	CASSWGTGKNEQFF	TGTGCCAGCAGTTGGGGGACAGGGAAAAATGAGCAGTTCTTC
few	TRBV7-2	NA	TRBJ2-7	CASSLVGGESSYEQYF	TGTGCCAGCAGCTTAGTGGGGGGAGAGAGCTCCTACGAGCAGTACTTC
NA	TRBV5-1	TRBD1	TRBJ2-2	CASSPNPEYRGFAGELFF	TGCGCCAGCAGCCCTAACCCCGAATACAGGGGATTCGCCGGGGAGCTGTTTTTT
NA	TRBV7-8	NA	TRBJ1-5	CASSLSVVRNQPQHF	TGTGCCAGCAGCTTAAGCGTGGTTCGCAATCAGCCCCAGCATTTT
NA	TRBV9	NA	TRBJ1-1	CASSVGGGAEAFF	TGTGCCAGCAGCGTGGGAGGGGGGGCTGAAGCTTTCTTT
NA	TRBV18	NA	TRBJ1-2	CASSPGRQETNYGYTF	TGTGCCAGCTCACCTGGAAGACAGGAGACTAACTATGGCTACACCTTC
NA	TRBV18	NA	TRBJ2-5	CASSPRGGGRGQETQYF	TGTGCCAGCTCACCTCGTGGGGGCGGGAGAGGACAAGAGACCCAGTACTTC
NA	TRBV7-2	TRBD1	TRBJ1-5	CASSSGGINQPQHF	TGTGCCAGCAGCTCAGGGGGTATAAATCAGCCCCAGCATTTT
NA	TRBV19	NA	TRBJ1-1	CASSTSRADGYTEAFF	TGTGCCAGTAGTACCTCGAGGGCCGATGGGTACACTGAAGCTTTCTTT
NA	TRBV5-8	TRBD1	TRBJ1-5	CASSFSGTGYSNQPQHF	TGTGCCAGCAGCTTCAGCGGGACAGGGTATAGCAATCAGCCCCAGCATTTT
few	TRBV6-6	TRBD1	TRBJ2-7	CASSAPGTGVSGQYF	TGTGCCAGCAGCGCACCAGGGACAGGGGTCTCGGGGCAGTACTTC
NA	TRBV6-6	TRBD2	TRBJ2-5	CASSPWGEGSLETQYF	TGTGCCAGCAGTCCCTGGGGGGAGGGTTCCTTGGAGACCCAGTACTTC
once	TRBV11-2	NA	TRBJ2-2	CASSSLDSWSTGELFF	TGTGCCAGCAGCTCTCTGGACAGTTGGAGCACCGGGGAGCTGTTTTTT
NA	TRBV5-1	NA	TRBJ1-4	CASSLEPGNEKLFF	TGCGCCAGCAGCTTGGAGCCAGGGAATGAAAAACTGTTTTTT
NA	TRBV5-4	NA	TRBJ1-6	CASSLDAGNSPLHF	TGTGCCAGCAGCCTGGACGCGGGGAATTCACCCCTCCACTTT
NA	TRBV4-3	TRBD1	TRBJ1-1	CASSQVSGQGLGFLPEAFF	TGCGCCAGCAGCCAAGTATCGGGACAGGGGCTCGGCTTCTTGCCCGAAGCTTTCTTT